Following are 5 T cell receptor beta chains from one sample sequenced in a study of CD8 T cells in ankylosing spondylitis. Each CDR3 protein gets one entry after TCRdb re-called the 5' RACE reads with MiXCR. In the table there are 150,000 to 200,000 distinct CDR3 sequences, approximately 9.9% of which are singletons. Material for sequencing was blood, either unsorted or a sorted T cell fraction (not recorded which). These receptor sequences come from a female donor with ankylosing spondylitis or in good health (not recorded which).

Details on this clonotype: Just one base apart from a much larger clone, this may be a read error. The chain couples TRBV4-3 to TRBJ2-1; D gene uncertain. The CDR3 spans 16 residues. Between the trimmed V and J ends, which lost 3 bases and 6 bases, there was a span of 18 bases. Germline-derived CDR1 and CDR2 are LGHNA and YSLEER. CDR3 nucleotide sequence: TGCGCCAGCAGCCACCTGAGAGCCGCCAGCTGCAATGAGCAGTTCTTC. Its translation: CASSHLRAASCNEQFF.

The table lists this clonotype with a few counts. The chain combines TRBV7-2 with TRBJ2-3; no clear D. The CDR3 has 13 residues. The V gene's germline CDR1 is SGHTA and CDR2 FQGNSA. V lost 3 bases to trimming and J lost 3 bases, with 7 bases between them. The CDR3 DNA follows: TGTGCCAGCAGCTTTCTTGAAACAGATACGCAGTATTTT. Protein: CASSFLETDTQYF.

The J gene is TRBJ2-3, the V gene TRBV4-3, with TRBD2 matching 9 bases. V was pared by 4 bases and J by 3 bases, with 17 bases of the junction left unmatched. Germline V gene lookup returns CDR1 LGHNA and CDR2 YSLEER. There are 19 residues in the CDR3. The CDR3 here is CASSLPPPPLLAGTDTQYF. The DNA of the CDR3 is TGCGCCAGCAGCCTACCTCCCCCCCCTTTGCTAGCGGGAACAGATACGCAGTATTTT.

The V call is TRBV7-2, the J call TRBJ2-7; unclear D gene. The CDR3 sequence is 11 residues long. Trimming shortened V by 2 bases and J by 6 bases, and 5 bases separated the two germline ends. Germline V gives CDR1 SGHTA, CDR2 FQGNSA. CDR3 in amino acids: CASSLSFEQYF. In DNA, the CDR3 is TGTGCCAGCAGCTTATCGTTCGAGCAGTACTTC. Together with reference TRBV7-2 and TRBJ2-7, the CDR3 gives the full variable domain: GAGVSQSPSNKVTEKGKDVELRCDPISGHTALYWYRQSLGQGLEFLIYFQGNSAPDKSGLPSDRFSAERTGGSVSTLTIQRTQQEDSAVYLCASSLSFEQYFGPGTRLTVT.

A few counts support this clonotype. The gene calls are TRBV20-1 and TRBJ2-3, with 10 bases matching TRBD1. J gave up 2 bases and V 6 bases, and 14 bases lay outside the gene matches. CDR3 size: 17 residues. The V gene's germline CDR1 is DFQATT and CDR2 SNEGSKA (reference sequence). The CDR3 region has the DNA TGCAGTGCCCAAACTGGGGGACAGGGGCGATTCACAGATACGCAGTATTTT. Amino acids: CSAQTGGQGRFTDTQYF.